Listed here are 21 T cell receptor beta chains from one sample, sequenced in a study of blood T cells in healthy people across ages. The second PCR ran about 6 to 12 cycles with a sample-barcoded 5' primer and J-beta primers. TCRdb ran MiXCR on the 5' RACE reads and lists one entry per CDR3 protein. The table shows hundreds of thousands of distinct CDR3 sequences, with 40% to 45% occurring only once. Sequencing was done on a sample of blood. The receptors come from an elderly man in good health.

The CDR3 nucleotides are TGTGCCAGCAGTTTGGCGGGAGTGGCAGAGACCCAGTACTTC. Translating it yields CASSLAGVAETQYF. The chain recombines TRBV12-3 or TRBV12-4 with TRBJ2-5, with 7 nucleotides matching TRBD2. The ends lost 3 bases at V and 4 bases at J; junction bases unmatched: 5. The length of the CDR3 is 14 residues.

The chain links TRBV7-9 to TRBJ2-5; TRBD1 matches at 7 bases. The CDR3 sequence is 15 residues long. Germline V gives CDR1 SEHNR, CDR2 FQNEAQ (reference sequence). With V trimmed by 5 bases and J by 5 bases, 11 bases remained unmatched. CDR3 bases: TGTGCCAGCAGCGAGCGGACAGGCTTGGGGGAGACCCAGTACTTC. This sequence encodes CASSERTGLGETQYF. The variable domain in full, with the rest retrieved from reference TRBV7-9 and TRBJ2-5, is DTGVSQNPRHKITKRGQNVTFRCDPISEHNRLYWYRQTLGQGPEFLTYFQNEAQLEKSRLLSDRFSAERPKGSFSTLEIQRTEQGDSAMYLCASSERTGLGETQYFGPGTRLLVL.

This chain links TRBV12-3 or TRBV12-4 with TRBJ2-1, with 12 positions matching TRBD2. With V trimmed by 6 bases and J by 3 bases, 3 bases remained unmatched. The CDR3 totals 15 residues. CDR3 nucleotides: TGTGCCAGCAGGGCGGGACTAGCGGGCTACAATGAGCAGTTCTTC. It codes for CASRAGLAGYNEQFF.

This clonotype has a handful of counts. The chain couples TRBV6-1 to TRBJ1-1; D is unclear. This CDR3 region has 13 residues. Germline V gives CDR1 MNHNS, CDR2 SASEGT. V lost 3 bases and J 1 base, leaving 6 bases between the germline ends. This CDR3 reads CASSEGRNTEAFF. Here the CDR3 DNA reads TGTGCCAGCAGTGAGGGCAGGAACACTGAAGCTTTCTTT.

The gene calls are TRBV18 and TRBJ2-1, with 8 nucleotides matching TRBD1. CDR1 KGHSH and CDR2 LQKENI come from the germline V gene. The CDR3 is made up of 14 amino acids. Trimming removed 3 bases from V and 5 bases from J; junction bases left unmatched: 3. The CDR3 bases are TGTGCCAGCTCACCGGGACAGGAGGACAATGAGCAGTTCTTC. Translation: CASSPGQEDNEQFF.

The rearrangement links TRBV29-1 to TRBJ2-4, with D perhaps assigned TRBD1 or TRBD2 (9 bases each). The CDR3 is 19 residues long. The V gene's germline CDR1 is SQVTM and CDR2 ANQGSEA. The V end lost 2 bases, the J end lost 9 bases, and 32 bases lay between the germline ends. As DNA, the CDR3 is TGCAGCGTTGAAACCCCCCGGGACAGGGTGGCGGGAGGGCCCTTCATTCAGTACTTC. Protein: CSVETPRDRVAGGPFIQYF.

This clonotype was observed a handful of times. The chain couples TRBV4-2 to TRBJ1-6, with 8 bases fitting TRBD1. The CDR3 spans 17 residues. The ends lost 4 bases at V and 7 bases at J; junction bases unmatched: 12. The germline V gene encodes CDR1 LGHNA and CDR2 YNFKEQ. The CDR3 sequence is CASSPTEAQGANSPLHF. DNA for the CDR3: TGTGCCAGCAGCCCAACCGAGGCGCAGGGGGCCAATTCACCCCTCCACTTT.

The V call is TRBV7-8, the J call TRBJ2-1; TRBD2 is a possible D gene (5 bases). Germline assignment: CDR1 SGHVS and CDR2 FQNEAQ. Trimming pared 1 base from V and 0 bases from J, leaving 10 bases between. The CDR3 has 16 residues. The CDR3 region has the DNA TGTGCCAGCAGCTTAGGAGGTAGCGTCTCCTACAATGAGCAGTTCTTC. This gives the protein CASSLGGSVSYNEQFF.

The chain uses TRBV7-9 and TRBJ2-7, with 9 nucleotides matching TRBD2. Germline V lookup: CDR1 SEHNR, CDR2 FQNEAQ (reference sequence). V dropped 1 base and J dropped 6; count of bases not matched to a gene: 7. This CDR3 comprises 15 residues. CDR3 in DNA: TGTGCCAGCAGCTTAGGAGCGGTGCGGGGGGGCGAGCAGTACTTC. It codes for CASSLGAVRGGEQYF.

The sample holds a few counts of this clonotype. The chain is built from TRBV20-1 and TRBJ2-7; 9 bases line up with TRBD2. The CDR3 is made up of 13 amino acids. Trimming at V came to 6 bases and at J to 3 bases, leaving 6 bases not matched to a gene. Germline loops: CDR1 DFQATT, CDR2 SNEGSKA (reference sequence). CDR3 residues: CSAPDSGSYEQYF. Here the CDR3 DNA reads TGCAGTGCCCCCGATAGCGGGAGCTACGAGCAGTACTTC.

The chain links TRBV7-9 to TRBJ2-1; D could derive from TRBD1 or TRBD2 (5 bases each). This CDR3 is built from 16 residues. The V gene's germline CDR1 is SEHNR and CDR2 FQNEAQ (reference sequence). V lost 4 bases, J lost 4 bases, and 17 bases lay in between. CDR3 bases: TGTGCCAGCAGCTCCCGGAGGAAGGGGCAGTACAATGAGCAGTTCTTC. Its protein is CASSSRRKGQYNEQFF. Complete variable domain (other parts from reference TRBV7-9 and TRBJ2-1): DTGVSQNPRHKITKRGQNVTFRCDPISEHNRLYWYRQTLGQGPEFLTYFQNEAQLEKSRLLSDRFSAERPKGSFSTLEIQRTEQGDSAMYLCASSSRRKGQYNEQFFGPGTRLTVL.

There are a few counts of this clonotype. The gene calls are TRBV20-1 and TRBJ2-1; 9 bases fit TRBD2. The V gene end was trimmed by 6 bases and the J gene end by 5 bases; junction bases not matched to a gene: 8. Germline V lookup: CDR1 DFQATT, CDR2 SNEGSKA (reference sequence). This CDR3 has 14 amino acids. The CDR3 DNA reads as TGCAGTGCCTGGGCCGGGACTAGCCACAATGAGCAGTTCTTC. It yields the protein CSAWAGTSHNEQFF.

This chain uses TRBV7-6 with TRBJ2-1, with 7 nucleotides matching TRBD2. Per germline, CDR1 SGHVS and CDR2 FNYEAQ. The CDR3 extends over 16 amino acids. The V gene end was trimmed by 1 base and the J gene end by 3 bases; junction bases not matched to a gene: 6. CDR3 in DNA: TGTGCCAGCAGCTTAGGCCCTAGCGGCCTCTACAATGAGCAGTTCTTC. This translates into CASSLGPSGLYNEQFF.

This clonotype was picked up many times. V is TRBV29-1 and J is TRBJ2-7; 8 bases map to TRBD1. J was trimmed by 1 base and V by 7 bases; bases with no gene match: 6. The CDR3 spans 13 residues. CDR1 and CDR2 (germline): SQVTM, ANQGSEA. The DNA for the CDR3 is TGCAGCGCCGGACAGGGTAAATCCTACGAGCAGTACTTC. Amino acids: CSAGQGKSYEQYF.

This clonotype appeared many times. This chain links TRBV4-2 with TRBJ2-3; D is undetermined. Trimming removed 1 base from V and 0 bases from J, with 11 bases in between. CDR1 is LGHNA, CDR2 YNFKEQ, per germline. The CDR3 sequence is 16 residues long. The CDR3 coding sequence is TGTGCCAGCAGCCAAGCTTGGAAGGGTAGCACAGATACGCAGTATTTT. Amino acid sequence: CASSQAWKGSTDTQYF.

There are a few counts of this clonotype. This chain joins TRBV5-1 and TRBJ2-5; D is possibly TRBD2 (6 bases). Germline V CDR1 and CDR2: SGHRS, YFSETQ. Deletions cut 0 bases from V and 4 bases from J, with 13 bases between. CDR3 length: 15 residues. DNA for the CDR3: TGCGCCAGCAGCTTGGTAGTTAGCGGTCCAGAGACCCAGTACTTC. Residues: CASSLVVSGPETQYF.

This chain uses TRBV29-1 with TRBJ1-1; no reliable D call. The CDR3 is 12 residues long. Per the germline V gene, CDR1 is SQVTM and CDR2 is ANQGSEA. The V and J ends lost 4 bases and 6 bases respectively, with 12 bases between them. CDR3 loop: CSVVRVRAEAFF. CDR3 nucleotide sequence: TGCAGCGTTGTACGGGTACGGGCTGAAGCTTTCTTT. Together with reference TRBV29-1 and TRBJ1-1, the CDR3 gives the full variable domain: SAVISQKPSRDICQRGTSLTIQCQVDSQVTMMFWYRQQPGQSLTLIATANQGSEATYESGFVIDKFPISRPNLTFSTLTVSNMSPEDSSIYLCSVVRVRAEAFFGQGTRLTVV.

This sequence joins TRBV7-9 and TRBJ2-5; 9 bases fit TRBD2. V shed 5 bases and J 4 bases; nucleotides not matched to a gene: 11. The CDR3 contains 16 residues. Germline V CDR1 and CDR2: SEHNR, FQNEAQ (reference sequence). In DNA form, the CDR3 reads TGTGCCAGCAGCCCAGATCCCCAACTAGCGGGAGAGACCCAGTACTTC. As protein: CASSPDPQLAGETQYF. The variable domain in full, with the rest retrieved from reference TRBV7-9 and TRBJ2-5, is DTGVSQNPRHKITKRGQNVTFRCDPISEHNRLYWYRQTLGQGPEFLTYFQNEAQLEKSRLLSDRFSAERPKGSFSTLEIQRTEQGDSAMYLCASSPDPQLAGETQYFGPGTRLLVL.

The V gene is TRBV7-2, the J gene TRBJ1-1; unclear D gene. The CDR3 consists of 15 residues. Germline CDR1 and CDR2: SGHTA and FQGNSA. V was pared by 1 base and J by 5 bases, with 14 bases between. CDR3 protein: CASSLESTLGTEAFF. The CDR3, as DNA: TGTGCCAGCAGCTTAGAGTCGACCTTGGGGACTGAAGCTTTCTTT.

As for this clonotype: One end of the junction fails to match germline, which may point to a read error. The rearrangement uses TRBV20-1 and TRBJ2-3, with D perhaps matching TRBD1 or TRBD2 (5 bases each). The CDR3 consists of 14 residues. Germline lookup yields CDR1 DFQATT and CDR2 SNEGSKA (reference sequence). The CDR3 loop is CNARDVGVTDTQYF. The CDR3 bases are TGCAATGCTAGAGATGTGGGGGTGACAGATACGCAGTATTTT.

The CDR3 loop is CASAAHQSNQPQHF. The CDR3 coding sequence is TGTGCCAGCGCGGCGCACCAAAGCAATCAGCCCCAGCATTTT. V usage is TRBV4-2 and J usage is TRBJ1-5; D is undetermined. Trimming removed 8 bases at V and 1 base at J, with 12 bases between. CDR1 is LGHNA and CDR2 is YNFKEQ in the germline V gene. The CDR3 loop spans 14 amino acids.